These T cell receptor beta chains were read from a single sample in a study of blood T cell repertoires in COVID-19. Sequencing was performed with immunoSEQ multiplex PCR; in TCRdb, only in-frame clones are kept and a portion is missing. The data hold 250,000 to 350,000 clones, with 75% to 90% observed a single time. Sample: PBMCs or T cells enriched from blood (not recorded which). Receptor source: a woman aged 18-35 years who had recovered from COVID-19. CDR3s include the opening cysteine and the closing phenylalanine or tryptophan. A D gene is named only where the DNA matches it firmly. Part of the rows lack a size; the others show once, few, many or a class for expanded clones.

length: 13; D: NA; size: once; J: TRBJ2-5; V: TRBV27; DNA: TGTGCCAGCAGTTTAACAGGCCCGTTGACCCAGTACTTC; CDR3: CASSLTGPLTQYF
length: 16; D: TRBD2; size: NA; J: TRBJ2-7; V: TRBV13; DNA: TGTGCCAGCAGCCCCACCTCCCCCCGGGGGGTTTACGAGCAGTACTTC; CDR3: CASSPTSPRGVYEQYF
length: 16; D: NA; size: NA; J: TRBJ2-2; V: TRBV9; DNA: TGTGCCAGCAGCGTGGTTCCGGGGTCGAACACCGGGGAGCTGTTTTTT; CDR3: CASSVVPGSNTGELFF
length: 15; D: TRBD1; size: once; J: TRBJ2-7; V: TRBV28; DNA: TGTGCCAGCAGTCAGGGCGGGGACAGGACCTACGAGCAGTACTTC; CDR3: CASSQGGDRTYEQYF
length: 17; D: TRBD1; size: NA; J: TRBJ2-7; V: TRBV18; DNA: TGTGCCAGCTCACCAAGGGGGCCGTCGGGCTCTAGCTACGAGCAGTACTTC; CDR3: CASSPRGPSGSSYEQYF
length: 15; D: TRBD2; size: NA; J: TRBJ2-1; V: TRBV3-1/TRBV3-2; DNA: TGTGCCAGCAGCCCCGGACTAGCGGGGAACAATGAGCAGTTCTTC; CDR3: CASSPGLAGNNEQFF
length: 13; D: TRBD2; size: NA; J: TRBJ2-3; V: TRBV3-1/TRBV3-2; DNA: TGTGCCACGTCGGGGGGGTTGGCAGATACGCAGTATTTT; CDR3: CATSGGLADTQYF
length: 17; D: TRBD2; size: NA; J: TRBJ2-1; V: TRBV7-9; DNA: TGTGCCAGCAGCTTAGGGGCCTTAGCGGGGGGTCACAATGAGCAGTTCTTC; CDR3: CASSLGALAGGHNEQFF
length: 15; D: TRBD1; size: NA; J: TRBJ1-4; V: TRBV4-1; DNA: TGCGCCAGCAGCTCTGGGACAGCCCTAAATGAAAAACTGTTTTTT; CDR3: CASSSGTALNEKLFF
length: 15; D: TRBD1; size: NA; J: TRBJ1-1; V: TRBV11-1; DNA: TGTGCCAGCAGCTTAGCGCGAAAGGGGGCCACTGAAGCTTTCTTT; CDR3: CASSLARKGATEAFF
length: 15; D: NA; size: NA; J: TRBJ2-2; V: TRBV5-1; DNA: TGCGCCAGCAGCTTAAACCAGGGGTTCGCCGGGGAGCTGTTTTTT; CDR3: CASSLNQGFAGELFF
length: 15; D: TRBD1; size: NA; J: TRBJ1-3; V: TRBV3-1/TRBV3-2; DNA: TGTGCCAGCAGCCGCAGGGGGCCCTCTGGAAACACCATATATTTT; CDR3: CASSRRGPSGNTIYF
length: 12; D: NA; size: NA; J: TRBJ1-2; V: TRBV5-6; DNA: TGTGCCAGCAGCTTGTTAGGGGTAGGCTACACCTTC; CDR3: CASSLLGVGYTF
length: 14; D: NA; size: NA; J: TRBJ1-2; V: TRBV19; DNA: TGTGCCAGTAGTCCGCCCGGACAGATCTATGGCTACACCTTC; CDR3: CASSPPGQIYGYTF
length: 13; D: NA; size: NA; J: TRBJ2-7; V: TRBV5-4; DNA: TGTGCCAGCGGGGCCCAGGGTACCTACGAGCAGTACTTC; CDR3: CASGAQGTYEQYF
length: 14; D: TRBD1; size: NA; J: TRBJ2-1; V: TRBV6-5; DNA: TGTGCCAGCAGTCACCGGGACAGGGGTTGGGAGCAGTTCTTC; CDR3: CASSHRDRGWEQFF
length: 16; D: TRBD2; size: once; J: TRBJ2-1; V: TRBV9; DNA: TGTGCCAGCAGCGTAGCAGGGACTAGGGAGGGCTATGAGCAGTTCTTC; CDR3: CASSVAGTREGYEQFF
length: 13; D: NA; size: NA; J: TRBJ1-1; V: TRBV28; DNA: TGTGCCAGCAGTTTGGGGAGGGACACTGAAGCTTTCTTT; CDR3: CASSLGRDTEAFF
length: 11; D: NA; size: NA; J: TRBJ2-7; V: TRBV6-5; DNA: TGTGCCAGCATCGAGGGCCTTGAGCAGTACTTC; CDR3: CASIEGLEQYF
length: 16; D: TRBD1; size: NA; J: TRBJ1-3; V: TRBV7-9; DNA: TGTGCCAGCAGCAATCCGGGACAGCCCTCTGGAAACACCATATATTTT; CDR3: CASSNPGQPSGNTIYF
length: 17; D: TRBD1; size: NA; J: TRBJ1-1; V: TRBV5-5; DNA: TGTGCCAGCAGCTTGGGACAGGGGGCCAGATGGAACACTGAAGCTTTCTTT; CDR3: CASSLGQGARWNTEAFF
length: 13; D: NA; size: NA; J: TRBJ2-7; V: TRBV6-5; DNA: TGTGCCAGCAGTACAGGACCGTCCTACGAGCAGTACTTC; CDR3: CASSTGPSYEQYF
length: 16; D: TRBD1; size: NA; J: TRBJ2-2; V: TRBV18; DNA: TGTGCCAGCTCACCGATGGCAGGGGGTAAACCCGGGGAGCTGTTTTTT; CDR3: CASSPMAGGKPGELFF
length: 12; D: NA; size: NA; J: TRBJ2-3; V: TRBV7-8; DNA: TGTGCCAGCAGCCCGGGGGCAGATACGCAGTATTTT; CDR3: CASSPGADTQYF
length: 14; D: NA; size: NA; J: TRBJ2-7; V: TRBV7-8; DNA: TGTGCCAGCAGACAGGGTACGGAGTCCTACGAGCAGTACTTC; CDR3: CASRQGTESYEQYF
length: 18; D: TRBD2; size: NA; J: TRBJ2-1; V: TRBV6-1; DNA: TGTGCCAGCAGTGATCCTAGCGGGGGGTTGAGCTCCTACAATGAGCAGTTCTTC; CDR3: CASSDPSGGLSSYNEQFF